This is a list of T cell receptor beta chains from one sample in a study of tissue T cells after allogeneic stem cell transplantation. Sequenced by immunoSEQ multiplex PCR; TCRdb stores in-frame clones only, minus some. The sample contains several thousand clones, about 74% of which appear only once. The sample here was tissue from the rectum, taken at autopsy. The source of these receptors is a woman between 18 and 55 years old with breast cancer. The CDR3 runs from the conserved cysteine through the conserved F or W. A D gene is named only where the DNA matches it firmly. Only some rows state a clone size, as once, few, many or a class for expanded clones.

J gene | V gene | D gene | clone size | CDR3 protein | CDR3 DNA
TRBJ2-2 | TRBV6-1 | TRBD2 | - | CASSELAGGTGELFF | TGTGCCAGCAGTGAATTAGCGGGGGGCACCGGGGAGCTGTTTTTT
TRBJ2-3 | TRBV7-6 | TRBD2 | - | CASSPRTSGVTDTQYF | TGTGCCAGCAGCCCCCGGACTAGCGGGGTCACAGATACGCAGTATTTT
TRBJ1-1 | TRBV27 | - | - | CASSLPTEAFF | TGTGCCAGCAGTTTACCCACTGAAGCTTTCTTT
TRBJ2-2 | TRBV5-1 | - | - | CASSYRQNTGELFF | TGCGCCAGCAGCTACCGGCAAAACACCGGGGAGCTGTTTTTT
TRBJ2-7 | TRBV2 | - | few | CASSQETVSYEQYF | TGTGCCAGCAGTCAGGAGACAGTTTCCTACGAGCAGTACTTC
TRBJ2-3 | TRBV6-4 | - | - | CASSERGPDFTDTQYF | TGTGCCAGCAGTGAGCGGGGCCCGGATTTTACAGATACGCAGTATTTT
TRBJ2-5 | TRBV30 | - | medium-sized | CACRRGGQETQYF | TGTGCCTGCCGTCGAGGAGGTCAAGAGACCCAGTACTTC
TRBJ2-7 | TRBV29-1 | TRBD2 | - | CSAREAYEQYF | TGCAGCGCCCGGGAGGCGTACGAGCAGTACTTC
TRBJ2-3 | TRBV6-1 | TRBD2 | - | CASSDGTSGSLDTQYF | TGTGCCAGCAGTGACGGGACTAGCGGGAGCCTAGATACGCAGTATTTT
TRBJ2-1 | TRBV21-1 | - | - | CASMRGSSYNEQFF | TGTGCCAGCATGAGAGGGAGCTCCTACAATGAGCAGTTCTTC
TRBJ2-7 | TRBV6-1 | - | - | CASSRRLVDYEQYF | TGTGCCAGCAGCCGGAGACTAGTAGACTACGAGCAGTACTTC
TRBJ1-1 | TRBV7-9 | - | - | CAPSLSGPEAFF | TGTGCCCCCAGTCTATCAGGGCCTGAAGCTTTCTTT
TRBJ1-1 | TRBV7-6 | - | once | CASSLGARADREAFF | TGTGCCAGCAGCTTAGGGGCCAGGGCGGATCGTGAAGCTTTCTTT
TRBJ2-5 | TRBV9 | - | - | CASSARVGGGETQYF | TGTGCCAGCAGCGCGAGGGTCGGAGGCGGGGAGACCCAGTACTTC
TRBJ1-1 | TRBV11-2 | TRBD1 | few | CASSFETGVGEAFF | TGTGCCAGCAGCTTCGAAACAGGGGTAGGTGAAGCTTTCTTT
TRBJ2-5 | TRBV7-2 | - | - | CASRPPAGETQYF | TGTGCCAGCAGGCCCCCCGCGGGGGAGACCCAGTACTTC
TRBJ2-5 | TRBV29-1 | - | few | CSVGPSGQETQYF | TGCAGCGTTGGTCCCAGCGGGCAAGAGACCCAGTACTTC
TRBJ2-7 | TRBV30 | - | - | CAWGNSGEQYF | TGTGCCTGGGGAAACTCCGGCGAGCAGTACTTC
TRBJ2-1 | TRBV7-7 | TRBD2 | once | CASSPGRVNEQFF | TGTGCTAGCAGCCCCGGGAGGGTCAATGAGCAGTTCTTC
TRBJ2-1 | TRBV11-2 | - | - | CASSLDRGEGEQFF | TGTGCCAGCAGCTTAGATCGAGGAGAGGGTGAGCAGTTCTTC
TRBJ1-2 | TRBV5-4 | - | - | CASSLGGRWRYGYTF | TGTGCCAGCAGCTTGGGGGGGCGTTGGCGCTATGGCTACACCTTC
TRBJ2-1 | TRBV9 | - | few | CASSSGLQSYNEQFF | TGTGCCAGCAGCTCAGGACTACAGTCCTACAATGAGCAGTTCTTC
TRBJ1-4 | TRBV30 | - | - | CAWSDMSRRGEKLFF | TGTGCCTGGAGTGACATGTCGAGGCGCGGGGAAAAACTGTTTTTT
TRBJ2-3 | TRBV16 | - | - | CASSLDSPPDTQYF | TGTGCCAGCAGCCTGGACTCGCCCCCAGATACGCAGTATTTT
TRBJ2-5 | TRBV6-2/TRBV6-3 | TRBD2 | - | CASSYSSRGEETQYF | TGTGCCAGCAGTTACTCGAGTCGGGGGGAAGAGACCCAGTACTTC
TRBJ2-3 | TRBV18 | - | - | CASSPEHNTDTQYF | TGTGCCAGCTCACCAGAACATAACACAGATACGCAGTATTTT
TRBJ2-7 | TRBV19 | TRBD1 | - | CASSIAGTEYYEQYF | TGTGCCAGTAGTATCGCCGGGACAGAGTACTACGAGCAGTACTTC
TRBJ1-5 | TRBV2 | - | - | CASSDRDQPQHF | TGTGCCAGCAGTGACAGAGATCAGCCCCAGCATTTT
TRBJ2-2 | TRBV1 | - | - | CTSSHRNTGELFF | TGCACCAGCAGCCACCGTAACACCGGGGAGCTGTTTTTT
TRBJ2-2 | TRBV3-1/TRBV3-2 | TRBD2 | - | CASRSRRGGDTGELFF | TGTGCCAGCAGGTCCCGACGTGGGGGGGACACCGGGGAGCTGTTTTTT
TRBJ2-5 | TRBV2 | TRBD1 | - | CASSEGRTGRSETQYF | TGTGCCAGCAGTGAGGGCCGGACAGGGAGGTCCGAGACCCAGTACTTC
TRBJ2-3 | TRBV6-2/TRBV6-3 | - | once | CASSYGGTWSTQYF | TGTGCCAGCAGTTACGGGGGGACCTGGTCCACGCAGTATTTT
TRBJ2-7 | TRBV7-2 | TRBD2 | - | CASSQARESWEQYF | TGTGCCAGCAGCCAGGCGCGGGAGAGTTGGGAGCAGTACTTC
TRBJ2-2 | TRBV5-1 | TRBD2 | - | CASSISGTTGELFF | TGCGCCAGCAGTATTAGCGGGACCACCGGGGAGCTGTTTTTT
TRBJ2-4 | TRBV4-1 | - | - | CASSQDIAQFVNKNIQYF | TGCGCCAGCAGCCAAGACATCGCCCAGTTTGTGAACAAAAACATTCAGTACTTC
TRBJ2-2 | TRBV5-8 | - | - | CASSLGGAESGELFF | TGTGCCAGCAGCTTGGGAGGGGCGGAGTCGGGGGAGCTGTTTTTT
TRBJ1-5 | TRBV5-5 | TRBD1 | - | CASSSVGAGGGQPQHF | TGTGCCAGCAGCAGTGTGGGTGCAGGGGGTGGTCAGCCCCAGCATTTT
TRBJ2-1 | TRBV5-6 | TRBD2 | few | CASSLSSGRPRVYNEQFF | TGTGCCAGCAGCTTGTCTAGCGGGAGACCCAGGGTCTACAATGAGCAGTTCTTC
TRBJ1-4 | TRBV2 | - | - | CASSAKRGYQQGSNEKLFF | TGTGCCAGCAGTGCGAAAAGGGGGTACCAACAAGGTTCTAATGAAAAACTGTTTTTT
TRBJ2-1 | TRBV4-2 | TRBD2 | - | CASAEPRGNEQFF | TGTGCCAGCGCCGAGCCGCGGGGGAATGAGCAGTTCTTC
TRBJ2-4 | TRBV7-8 | - | - | CASAGSAGKNIQYF | TGTGCCAGCGCGGGATCGGCCGGCAAAAACATTCAGTACTTC
TRBJ2-7 | TRBV2 | TRBD1 | - | CASKEEPGQHYEQYF | TGTGCCAGCAAGGAAGAGCCGGGACAGCACTACGAGCAGTACTTC
TRBJ2-5 | TRBV28 | - | - | CASSVRETQYF | TGTGCCAGCAGTGTCAGGGAGACCCAGTACTTC
TRBJ2-7 | TRBV7-9 | - | - | CASSDSYEQYF | TGTGCCAGCAGCGATTCCTACGAGCAGTACTTC
TRBJ1-5 | TRBV6-2/TRBV6-3 | - | few | CASSYSYDGRGNQPQHF | TGTGCCAGCAGTTACTCGTATGACGGGCGGGGCAATCAGCCCCAGCATTTT
TRBJ2-7 | TRBV2 | - | - | CASSDWYEQYF | TGTGCCAGCAGTGATTGGTACGAGCAGTACTTC
TRBJ2-3 | TRBV20-1 | - | - | CSAKFTDTQYF | TGCAGTGCTAAATTTACAGATACGCAGTATTTT
TRBJ2-4 | TRBV6-2/TRBV6-3 | - | - | CASSYGNSGNIQYF | TGTGCCAGCAGTTACGGGAACTCGGGGAACATTCAGTACTTC
TRBJ2-2 | TRBV4-2 | - | - | CASSQGQGGIGELFF | TGTGCCAGCAGCCAAGGACAGGGAGGGATCGGGGAGCTGTTTTTT
TRBJ1-3 | TRBV6-5 | TRBD1 | few | CASIRDRDNTIYF | TGTGCCAGCATCCGCGACAGGGATAACACCATATATTTT
TRBJ2-7 | TRBV14 | - | - | CASSQDIRTGSSYEQYF | TGTGCCAGCAGCCAAGACATCCGAACAGGAAGCTCCTACGAGCAGTACTTC
TRBJ1-1 | TRBV18 | - | - | CASSAESHTETFF | TGTGCCAGCTCTGCTGAGTCCCACACTGAAACTTTCTTT
TRBJ1-2 | TRBV7-4 | TRBD1 | - | CASSIMTGYGYTF | TGTGCCAGCAGCATCATGACAGGGTATGGCTACACCTTC
TRBJ2-7 | TRBV20-1 | TRBD1 | few | CSATGGNEQYF | TGCAGTGCCACAGGGGGCAACGAGCAGTACTTC
TRBJ2-7 | TRBV6-5 | TRBD2 | - | CASTGGRGNSYEQYF | TGTGCCAGCACCGGCGGGCGGGGGAACTCCTACGAGCAGTACTTC